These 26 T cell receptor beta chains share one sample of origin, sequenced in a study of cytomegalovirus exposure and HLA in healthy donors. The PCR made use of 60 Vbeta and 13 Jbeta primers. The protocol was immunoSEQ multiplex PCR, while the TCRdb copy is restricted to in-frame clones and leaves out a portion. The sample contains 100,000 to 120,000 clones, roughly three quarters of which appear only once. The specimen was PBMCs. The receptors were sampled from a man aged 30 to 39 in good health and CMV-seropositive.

The CDR3 loop is CASSLRRVGTDTQYF. In DNA form, the CDR3 reads TGTGCCAGCAGCTTGCGGCGTGTTGGCACAGATACGCAGTATTTT. This chain joins TRBV7-9 and TRBJ2-3; D is unclear. The germline V gene has CDR1 SEHNR and CDR2 FQNEAQ (reference sequence). Trimming removed 3 bases from V and 1 base from J, with 11 bases in between. CDR3 length: 15 amino acids.

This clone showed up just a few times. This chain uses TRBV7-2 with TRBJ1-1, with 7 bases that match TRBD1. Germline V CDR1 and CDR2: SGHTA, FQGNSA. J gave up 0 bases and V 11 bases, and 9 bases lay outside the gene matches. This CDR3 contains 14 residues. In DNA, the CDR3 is TGTGCCGTCCTAGGGGGCTTCATGAACACTGAAGCTTTCTTT. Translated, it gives CAVLGGFMNTEAFF.

CDR3 nucleotides: TGTGCCAGCAGCGGTATGCATTCTAACACAGATACGCAGTATTTT. It translates to CASSGMHSNTDTQYF. The rearrangement joins TRBV9 to TRBJ2-3, with unresolved D. V was pared by 3 bases and J by 2 bases, with 13 bases between. Germline CDR1 and CDR2: SGDLS and YYNGEE. CDR3 length: 15 residues.

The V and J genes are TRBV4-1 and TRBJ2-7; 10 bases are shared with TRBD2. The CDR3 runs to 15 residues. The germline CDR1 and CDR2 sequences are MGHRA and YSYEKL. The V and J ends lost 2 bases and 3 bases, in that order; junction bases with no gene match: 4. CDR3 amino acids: CASSQLSGGFYEQYF. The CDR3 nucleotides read TGCGCCAGCAGCCAACTTAGCGGGGGGTTCTACGAGCAGTACTTC.

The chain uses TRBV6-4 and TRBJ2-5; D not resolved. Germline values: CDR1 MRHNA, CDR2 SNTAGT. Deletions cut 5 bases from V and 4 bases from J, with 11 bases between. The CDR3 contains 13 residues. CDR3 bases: TGTGCCAGCAGTATAACACCTGGAGAGACCCAGTACTTC. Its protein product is CASSITPGETQYF.

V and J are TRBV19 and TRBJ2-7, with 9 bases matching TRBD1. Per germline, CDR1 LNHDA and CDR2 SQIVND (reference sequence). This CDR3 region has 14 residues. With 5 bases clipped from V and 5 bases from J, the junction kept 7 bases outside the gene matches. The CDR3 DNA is TGTGCCAGTAGTTTTACAGGGGGCCCCCACGAGCAGTACTTC. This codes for CASSFTGGPHEQYF.

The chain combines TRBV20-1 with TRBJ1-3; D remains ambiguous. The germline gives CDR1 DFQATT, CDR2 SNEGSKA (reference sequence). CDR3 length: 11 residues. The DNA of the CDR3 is TGCGGGAGCTGGGCTGGAAACACCATATATTTT. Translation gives CGSWAGNTIYF.

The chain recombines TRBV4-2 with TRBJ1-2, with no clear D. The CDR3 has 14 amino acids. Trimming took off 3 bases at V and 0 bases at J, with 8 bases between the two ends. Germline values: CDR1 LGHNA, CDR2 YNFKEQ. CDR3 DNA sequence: TGTGCCAGCAGCCAGGAGGGAGCTAACTATGGCTACACCTTC. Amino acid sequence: CASSQEGANYGYTF.

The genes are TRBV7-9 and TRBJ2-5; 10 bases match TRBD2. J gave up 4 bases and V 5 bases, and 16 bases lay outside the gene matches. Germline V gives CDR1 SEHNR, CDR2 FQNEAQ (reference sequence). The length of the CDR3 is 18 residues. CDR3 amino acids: CASSTRLAGLMGAETQYF. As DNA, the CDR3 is TGTGCCAGCAGCACGAGACTAGCGGGCCTAATGGGAGCAGAGACCCAGTACTTC.

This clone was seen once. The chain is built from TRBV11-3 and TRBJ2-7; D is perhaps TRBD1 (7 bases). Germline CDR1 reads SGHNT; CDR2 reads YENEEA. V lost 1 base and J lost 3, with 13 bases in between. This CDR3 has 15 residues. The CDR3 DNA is TGTGCCAGCAGCTTAGGGGCGGGACAGAACTACGAGCAGTACTTC. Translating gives CASSLGAGQNYEQYF. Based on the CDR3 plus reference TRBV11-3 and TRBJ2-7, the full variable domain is EAGVVQSPRYKIIEKKQPVAFWCNPISGHNTLYWYLQNLGQGPELLIRYENEEAVDDSQLPKDRFSAERLKGVDSTLKIQPAELGDSAVYLCASSLGAGQNYEQYFGPGTRLTVT.

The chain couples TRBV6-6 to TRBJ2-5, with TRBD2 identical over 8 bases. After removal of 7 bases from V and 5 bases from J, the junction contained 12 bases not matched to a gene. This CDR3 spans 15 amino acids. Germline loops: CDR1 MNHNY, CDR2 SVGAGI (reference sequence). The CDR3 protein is CASTPGGTGRETQYF. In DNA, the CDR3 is TGTGCCAGCACCCCGGGGGGGACGGGGCGGGAGACCCAGTACTTC.

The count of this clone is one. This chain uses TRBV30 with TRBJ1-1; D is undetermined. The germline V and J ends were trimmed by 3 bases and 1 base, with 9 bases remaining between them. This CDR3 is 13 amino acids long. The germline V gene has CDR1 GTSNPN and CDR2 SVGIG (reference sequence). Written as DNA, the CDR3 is TGTGCCTGGAGCGGACTGACGAACACTGAAGCTTTCTTT. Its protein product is CAWSGLTNTEAFF.

In DNA, the CDR3 is TGTGCCAGCAGCCGGACAGGGTTCGAAGAGACCCAGTACTTC. Residues: CASSRTGFEETQYF. The chain has TRBV11-2 and TRBJ2-5, with TRBD1 matching over 8 bases. The V gene end was trimmed by 5 bases and the J gene end by 3 bases; junction bases not matched to a gene: 5. In germline, CDR1 is SGHAT, CDR2 FQNNGV. The CDR3 consists of 14 residues.

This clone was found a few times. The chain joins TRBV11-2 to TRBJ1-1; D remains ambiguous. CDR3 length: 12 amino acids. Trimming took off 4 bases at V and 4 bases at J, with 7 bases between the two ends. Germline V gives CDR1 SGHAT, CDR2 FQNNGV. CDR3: CASSSLRTEAFF. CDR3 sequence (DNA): TGTGCCAGCAGCTCCCTCCGCACTGAAGCTTTCTTT.

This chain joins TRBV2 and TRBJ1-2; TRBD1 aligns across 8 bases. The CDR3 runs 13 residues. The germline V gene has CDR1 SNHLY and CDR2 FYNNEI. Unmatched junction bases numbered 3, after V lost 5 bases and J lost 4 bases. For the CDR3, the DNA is TGTGCCAGCAGTCGCCAGGGGGCCTATGGCTACACCTTC. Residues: CASSRQGAYGYTF.

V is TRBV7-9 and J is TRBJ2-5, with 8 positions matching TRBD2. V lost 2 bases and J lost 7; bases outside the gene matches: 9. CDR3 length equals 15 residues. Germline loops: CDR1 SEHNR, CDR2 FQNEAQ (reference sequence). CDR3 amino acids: CASSLTGLGARTQYF. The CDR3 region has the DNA TGTGCCAGCAGCTTAACGGGACTAGGTGCAAGGACCCAGTACTTC.

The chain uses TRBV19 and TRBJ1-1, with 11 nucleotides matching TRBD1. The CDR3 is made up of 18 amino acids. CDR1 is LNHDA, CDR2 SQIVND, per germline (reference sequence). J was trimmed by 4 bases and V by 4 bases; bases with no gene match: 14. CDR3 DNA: TGTGCCAGTAGTACGGGACAGGGGGTATGGGTAGTGAGCACTGAAGCTTTCTTT. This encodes CASSTGQGVWVVSTEAFF.

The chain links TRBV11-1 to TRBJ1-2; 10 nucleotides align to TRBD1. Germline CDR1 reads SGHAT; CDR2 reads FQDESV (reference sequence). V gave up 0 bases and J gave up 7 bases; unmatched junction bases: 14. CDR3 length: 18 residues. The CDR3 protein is CASSLALLTGDRGFGYTF. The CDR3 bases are TGTGCCAGCAGCTTAGCGCTCCTTACGGGGGACAGGGGTTTTGGCTACACCTTC.

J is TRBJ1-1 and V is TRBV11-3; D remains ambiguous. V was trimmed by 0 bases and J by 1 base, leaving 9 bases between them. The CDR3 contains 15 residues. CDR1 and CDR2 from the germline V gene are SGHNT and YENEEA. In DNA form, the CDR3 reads TGTGCCAGCAGCTTAGATGGCGGAGGGAACACTGAAGCTTTCTTT. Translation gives CASSLDGGGNTEAFF.

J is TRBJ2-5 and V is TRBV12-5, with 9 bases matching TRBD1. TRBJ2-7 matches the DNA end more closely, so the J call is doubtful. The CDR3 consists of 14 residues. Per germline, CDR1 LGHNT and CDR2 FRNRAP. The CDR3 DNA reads TGTGCTAGTGGATGGGGACAGGGAAATGGCGAGCAGTACTTC. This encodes CASGWGQGNGEQYF.

The CDR3 region has the DNA TGTGCCAGCAGCCGAACAGGAAACAATGAGCAGTTCTTC. Its protein is CASSRTGNNEQFF. The chain has TRBV6-5 and TRBJ2-1, with D possibly matching TRBD1 (5 bases). The CDR3 loop spans 13 amino acids. Trimming took 6 bases from V and 5 from J, leaving 11 bases between them. The germline gives CDR1 MNHEY, CDR2 SVGAGI.

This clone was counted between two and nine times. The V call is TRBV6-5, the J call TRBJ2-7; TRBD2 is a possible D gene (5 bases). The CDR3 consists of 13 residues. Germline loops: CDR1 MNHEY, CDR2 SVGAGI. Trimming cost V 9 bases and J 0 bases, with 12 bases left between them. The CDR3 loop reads CASKREVSYEQYF. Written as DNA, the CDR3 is TGTGCCAGTAAACGGGAAGTCTCCTACGAGCAGTACTTC.

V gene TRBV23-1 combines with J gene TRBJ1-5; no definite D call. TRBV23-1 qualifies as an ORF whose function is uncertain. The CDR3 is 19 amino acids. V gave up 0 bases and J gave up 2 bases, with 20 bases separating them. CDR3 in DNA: TGCGCCAGCAGTCAATCGCCCGGAGTCTACTCTGATGGCAATCAGCCCCAGCATTTT. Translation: CASSQSPGVYSDGNQPQHF.

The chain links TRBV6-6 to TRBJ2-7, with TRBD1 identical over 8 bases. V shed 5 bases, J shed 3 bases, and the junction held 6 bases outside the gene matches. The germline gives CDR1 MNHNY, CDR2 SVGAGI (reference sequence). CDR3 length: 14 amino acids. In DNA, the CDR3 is TGTGCCAGCAGTCACCGGACAGGGCGCTACGAGCAGTACTTC. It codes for CASSHRTGRYEQYF.

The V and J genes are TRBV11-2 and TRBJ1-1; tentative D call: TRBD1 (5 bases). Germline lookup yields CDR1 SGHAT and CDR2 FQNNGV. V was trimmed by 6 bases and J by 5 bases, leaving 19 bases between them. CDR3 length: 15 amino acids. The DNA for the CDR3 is TGTGCCAGCAGTATTACCCGGGGGGTATGGACTGAAGCTTTCTTT. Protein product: CASSITRGVWTEAFF.

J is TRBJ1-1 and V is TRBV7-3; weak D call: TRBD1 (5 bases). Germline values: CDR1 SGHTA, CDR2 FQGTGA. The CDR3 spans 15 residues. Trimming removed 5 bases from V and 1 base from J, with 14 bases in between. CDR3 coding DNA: TGTGCCAGCAGCCGAGGGACCGGGGGGAACACTGAAGCTTTCTTT. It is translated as CASSRGTGGNTEAFF. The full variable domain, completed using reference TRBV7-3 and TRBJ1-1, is GAGVSQTPSNKVTEKGKYVELRCDPISGHTALYWYRQSLGQGPEFLIYFQGTGAADDSGLPNDRFFAVRPEGSVSTLKIQRTERGDSAVYLCASSRGTGGNTEAFFGQGTRLTVV.